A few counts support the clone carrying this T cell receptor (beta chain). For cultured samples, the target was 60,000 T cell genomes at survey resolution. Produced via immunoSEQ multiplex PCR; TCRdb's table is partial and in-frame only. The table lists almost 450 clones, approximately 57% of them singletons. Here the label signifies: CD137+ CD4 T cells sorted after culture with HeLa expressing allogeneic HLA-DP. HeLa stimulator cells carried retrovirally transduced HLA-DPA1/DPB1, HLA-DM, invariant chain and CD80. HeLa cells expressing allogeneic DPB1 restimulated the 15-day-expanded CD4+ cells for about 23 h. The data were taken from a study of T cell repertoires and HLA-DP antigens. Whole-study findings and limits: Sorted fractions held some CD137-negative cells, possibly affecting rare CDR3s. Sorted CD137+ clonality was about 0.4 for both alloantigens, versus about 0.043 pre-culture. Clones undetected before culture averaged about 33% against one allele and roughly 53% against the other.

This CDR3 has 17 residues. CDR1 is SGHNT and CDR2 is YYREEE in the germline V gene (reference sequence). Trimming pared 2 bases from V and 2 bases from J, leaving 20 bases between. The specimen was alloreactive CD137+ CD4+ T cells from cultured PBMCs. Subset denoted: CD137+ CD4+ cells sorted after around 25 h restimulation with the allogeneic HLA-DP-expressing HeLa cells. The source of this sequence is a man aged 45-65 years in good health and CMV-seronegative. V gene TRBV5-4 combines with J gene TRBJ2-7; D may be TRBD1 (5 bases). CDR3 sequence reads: CASSLAHLRQTAYEQYF. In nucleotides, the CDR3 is TGTGCCAGCAGCTTAGCCCACTTACGTCAGACAGCCTACGAGCAGTACTTC.